This T cell receptor (beta chain) came from a study of blood T cells in healthy people across ages. Study-wide context: Template switching recovered approximately one barcoded beta molecule for every two T cells.

Study-level findings and limits: Long-lived donors exceeded aged donors in naive CD4+ cells and diversity. Naive T cell percentage strongly correlated with TCR beta diversity.

With respect to this clonotype: What it binds is unknown.

Alongside a J-beta primer mix, a sample-barcoded 5' primer served in a second PCR lasting about 7 to 12 cycles. All samples yielded 2.5 million or more CDR3-containing paired-end reads. TCRdb used MiXCR to reprocess the 5' RACE reads, holding one entry per CDR3 protein. This repertoire shows 1,800,000 or so distinct CDR3 sequences, 39% found once; its top ten account for 23%. The TCR sequence derives from a human donor in good health. The sample consisted of blood.

The chain's CDR3 is CAISSPGRTPMNTEAFF. CDR3 sequence (DNA): TGTGCCATCAGTTCTCCGGGACGGACCCCAATGAACACTGAAGCTTTCTTT. This chain connects TRBV10-3 to TRBJ1-1; D is possibly TRBD1 (5 bases). This CDR3 region has 17 residues. The V and J ends lost 5 bases and 0 bases respectively, with 19 bases between them. Germline CDR1 is ENHRY and CDR2 is SYGVKD.